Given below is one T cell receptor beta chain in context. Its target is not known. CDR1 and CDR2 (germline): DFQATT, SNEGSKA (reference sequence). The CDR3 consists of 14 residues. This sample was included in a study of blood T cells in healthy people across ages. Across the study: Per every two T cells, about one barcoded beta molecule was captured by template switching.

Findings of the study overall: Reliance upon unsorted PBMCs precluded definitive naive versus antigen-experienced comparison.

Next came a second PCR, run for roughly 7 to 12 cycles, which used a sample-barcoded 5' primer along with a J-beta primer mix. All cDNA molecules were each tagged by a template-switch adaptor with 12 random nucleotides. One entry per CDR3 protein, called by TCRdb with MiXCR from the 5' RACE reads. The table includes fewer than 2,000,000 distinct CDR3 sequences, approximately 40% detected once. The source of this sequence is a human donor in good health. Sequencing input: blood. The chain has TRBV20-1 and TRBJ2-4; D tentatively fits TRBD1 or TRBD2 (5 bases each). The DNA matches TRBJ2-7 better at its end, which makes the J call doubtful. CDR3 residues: CSATPGTMDYEQYF. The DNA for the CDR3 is TGCAGTGCAACCCCCGGGACCATGGACTACGAGCAGTACTTC.